What follows are 7 T cell receptor beta chains derived from one specimen sequenced in a study of blood T cells in healthy people across ages. Then a second PCR, running about 6 to 11 cycles, was carried out with a sample-barcoded 5' primer and a J-beta primer mix. TCRdb re-called the 5' RACE reads through MiXCR, storing one row per CDR3 protein. Of about 640,000 distinct CDR3 sequences in the sample, approximately 50% were seen once. The specimen sequenced was blood. The receptors come from a man between 60 and 70 years old in good health.

Comment on this clonotype: The junction differs from germline at one of its ends, possibly a read error. This sequence joins TRBV20-1 and TRBJ1-2; TRBD1 matches at 7 bases. Germline V gene sequence: CDR1 DFQATT, CDR2 SNEGSKA (reference sequence). The CDR3 is 12 amino acids. CDR3 sequence reads: CSAGQVNYSYTF. The DNA for the CDR3 is TGCAGTGCTGGACAGGTTAACTATAGCTACACCTTC.

This clonotype was observed a few times. The V call is TRBV20-1, the J call TRBJ2-1; TRBD1 matches at 7 bases. CDR3 size: 14 residues. The J segment lost 7 bases and the V segment lost 3 bases, leaving 9 bases of the junction unmatched. Germline V gene lookup returns CDR1 DFQATT and CDR2 SNEGSKA (reference sequence). This CDR3 is CSARGTVGVNEQFF. CDR3 DNA sequence: TGCAGTGCTAGGGGGACAGTTGGGGTTAATGAGCAGTTCTTC.

This clonotype was seen a few times. The chain links TRBV9 to TRBJ2-3; D might be TRBD2 (6 bases). Trimming pared 5 bases from V and 7 bases from J, leaving 11 bases between. Germline lookup yields CDR1 SGDLS and CDR2 YYNGEE. This CDR3 is built from 12 residues. The CDR3: CASSRRENTQYF. The CDR3, as DNA: TGTGCCAGCAGTCGGAGGGAAAATACGCAGTATTTT.

This chain's CDR3 is CASSRGFRGDIQYF. The DNA of the CDR3 is TGCGCCAGCAGCCGAGGGTTCAGGGGGGACATTCAGTACTTC. This chain uses TRBV5-1 with TRBJ2-4; maybe TRBD1 (7 bases). Trimming stripped 4 bases from V and 8 bases from J, with 16 bases between. Germline CDR1 is SGHRS and CDR2 is YFSETQ. The CDR3 loop spans 14 amino acids. The full variable domain, rest sourced from reference TRBV5-1 and TRBJ2-4, is KAGVTQTPRYLIKTRGQQVTLSCSPISGHRSVSWYQQTPGQGLQFLFEYFSETQRNKGNFPGRFSGRQFSNSRSEMNVSTLELGDSALYLCASSRGFRGDIQYFGAGTRLSVL.

V is TRBV6-5 and J is TRBJ2-1; D might be TRBD1 or TRBD2, each matching 7 bases. The last part of the DNA fits TRBJ2-7 better; the J call may be wrong. In germline, CDR1 is MNHEY, CDR2 SVGAGI. The CDR3 loop spans 14 amino acids. CDR3 DNA: TGTGCCAGCAGTTACCAGGGGGGGACCCATGAGCAGTACTTC. Translating gives CASSYQGGTHEQYF.

This chain uses TRBV5-1 with TRBJ2-1; 9 nucleotides align to TRBD2. This CDR3 is 16 amino acids long. Per germline, CDR1 SGHRS and CDR2 YFSETQ. Trimming took 0 bases from V and 7 from J; bases not matched to a gene: 8. The CDR3 bases are TGCGCCAGCAGCTTGGACCGGGCTAGCGGGGATAATGAGCAGTTCTTC. Its translation is CASSLDRASGDNEQFF.

The chain carries TRBV7-9 and TRBJ2-2, with TRBD2 identical over 12 bases. V trimming: 4 bases; J trimming: 6 bases; junction bases outside the gene matches: 3. The CDR3 runs 15 residues. The germline gives CDR1 SEHNR, CDR2 FQNEAQ (reference sequence). CDR3 residues: CASSSTSGGAGELFF. The CDR3 DNA is TGTGCCAGCAGCTCGACTAGCGGGGGAGCCGGGGAGCTGTTTTTT.